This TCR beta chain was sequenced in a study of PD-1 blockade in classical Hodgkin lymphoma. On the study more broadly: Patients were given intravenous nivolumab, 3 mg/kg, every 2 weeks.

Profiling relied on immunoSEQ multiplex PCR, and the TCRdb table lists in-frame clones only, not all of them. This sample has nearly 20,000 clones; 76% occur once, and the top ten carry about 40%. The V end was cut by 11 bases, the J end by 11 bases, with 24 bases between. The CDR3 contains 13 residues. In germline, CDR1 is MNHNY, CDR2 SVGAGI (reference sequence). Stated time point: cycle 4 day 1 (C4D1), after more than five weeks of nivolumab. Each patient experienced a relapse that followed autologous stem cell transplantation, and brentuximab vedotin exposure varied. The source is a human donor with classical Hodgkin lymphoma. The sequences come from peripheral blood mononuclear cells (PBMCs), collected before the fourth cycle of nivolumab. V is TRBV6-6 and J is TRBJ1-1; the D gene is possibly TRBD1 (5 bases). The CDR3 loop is CAGSGRESTYAFF. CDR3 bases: TGTGCCGGCTCCGGCAGGGAGTCAACGTACGCTTTCTTT.